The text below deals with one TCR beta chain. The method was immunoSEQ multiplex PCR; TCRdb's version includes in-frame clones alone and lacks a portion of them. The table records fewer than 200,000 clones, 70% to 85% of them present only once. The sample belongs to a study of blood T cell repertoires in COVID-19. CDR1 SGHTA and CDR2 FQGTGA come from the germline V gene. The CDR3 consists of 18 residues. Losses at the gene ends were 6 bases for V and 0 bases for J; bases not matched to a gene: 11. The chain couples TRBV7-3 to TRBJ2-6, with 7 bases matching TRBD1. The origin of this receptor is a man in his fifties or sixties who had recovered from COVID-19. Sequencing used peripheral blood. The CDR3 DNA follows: TGTGCCAGCAGTCCTCCCGGGACAGACATCTCTGGGGCCAACGTCCTGACTTTC. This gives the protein CASSPPGTDISGANVLTF.